This note documents a single T cell receptor (beta chain) sequence. CDR3 size: 15 residues. Germline CDR1 is LNHDA and CDR2 is SQIVND (reference sequence). V lost 5 bases and J lost 7; bases outside the gene matches: 6. The record originates from a study of blood T cell repertoires in COVID-19. Repertoires were generated with immunoSEQ multiplex PCR, while TCRdb's copy carries only in-frame clones and drops some. The top ten clones hold 3% to 3.5% of a sample with about 64,000 clones, around 84% of them seen once. The chain recombines TRBV19 with TRBJ2-7; 15 bases are shared with TRBD2. This receptor was taken from a man in his forties or fifties with active COVID-19. The sequenced sample was peripheral blood. CDR3 in amino acids: CASSQGLAGGGEQYF. CDR3 sequence (DNA): TGTGCCAGTAGTCAGGGACTAGCGGGAGGCGGAGAGCAGTACTTC.